Listed below are T cell receptor beta chains from one sample, sequenced in a study of read filtering for tumor transcriptome and immune sequencing. MiXCR, run by TCRdb on the reads, gives a single entry per CDR3 protein. The table shows 93,000 or so distinct CDR3 sequences, with 20% to 25% occurring only once. Sequenced: a population of CD138-negative cells sorted from bone marrow. The receptors shown here come from a donor at least 40 years old with multiple myeloma. Each CDR3 is given with its conserved first and last residue. D genes are given only for firm matches. Expanded clones get a size class; other rows say once, few or many, or leave the size out.

len	v_gene	abundance	d_gene	j_gene	CDR3nt	CDR3aa
13	TRBV28	NA	NA	TRBJ2-3	TGTGCCAGCAAAAGGTCCAACACAGATACGCAGTATTTT	CASKRSNTDTQYF
13	TRBV4-1	many	NA	TRBJ2-1	TGCGCCAGCAGCCCTGGCGGTAGGAATGAGCAGTTCTTC	CASSPGGRNEQFF
12	TRBV29-1	few	NA	TRBJ2-7	TGCAGCGTGTACAGCTTGTCCTACGAGCAGTACTTC	CSVYSLSYEQYF
13	TRBV29-1	many	NA	TRBJ2-2	TGCAGCCTCACAGGAGAGGAGACCGGGGAGCTGTTTTTT	CSLTGEETGELFF
15	TRBV5-1	many	TRBD2	TRBJ2-5	TGCGCCAGCAGCATAGGACTAGCGGGGCAAGAGACCCAGTACTTC	CASSIGLAGQETQYF
14	TRBV29-1	many	NA	TRBJ2-1	TGCAGCGTTGGATTCTGGGATGGGAGGAATGAGCAGTTCTTC	CSVGFWDGRNEQFF
19	TRBV7-2	few	TRBD1	TRBJ1-1	TGTGCCAGCAGCTTAGCGCTTAGGGGACAGGGGTGGAGGAACACTGAAGCTTTCTTT	CASSLALRGQGWRNTEAFF
14	TRBV20-1	many	TRBD2	TRBJ2-3	TGCAGTGCCGGGACTAGCCGGGACACAGATACGCAGTATTTT	CSAGTSRDTDTQYF
14	TRBV2	NA	NA	TRBJ2-5	TGTGCCAGCAGTGGTCTGGCAGCGAGGAAGACCCAGTACTTC	CASSGLAARKTQYF
14	TRBV2	many	NA	TRBJ2-3	TGTGCCAGCAGTGATCAGGGGCGGACAGATACGCAGTATTTT	CASSDQGRTDTQYF
14	TRBV18	many	NA	TRBJ1-4	TGTGCCAGCTCAACCGGGACGGCTAATGAAAAACTGTTTTTT	CASSTGTANEKLFF
16	TRBV2	many	TRBD1	TRBJ1-2	TGTGCCAGCAGTGACGCCCTCGGACAGGGGAACTATGGCTACACCTTC	CASSDALGQGNYGYTF
14	TRBV2	many	NA	TRBJ2-2	TGTGCCAGCATCGGTTCCCGGAGCACCGGGGAGCTGTTTTTT	CASIGSRSTGELFF
16	TRBV19	NA	TRBD2	TRBJ2-3	TGTGCCAGTAGCGATCACCTAGCGGCCAGCACAGATACGCAGTATTTT	CASSDHLAASTDTQYF
16	TRBV7-8	many	NA	TRBJ2-1	TGTGCCAGCAGCTCCGCCCCCTGGACAGCCCTAAATGAGCAGTTCTTC	CASSSAPWTALNEQFF
15	TRBV4-1	many	NA	TRBJ2-3	TGCGCCAGCAGTCCGGGACGGGAGTCAACAGATACGCAGTATTTT	CASSPGRESTDTQYF
14	TRBV7-8	many	NA	TRBJ2-1	TGTGCCAGCAGCTACCGGCGAGGGGTTGATGAGCAGTTCTTC	CASSYRRGVDEQFF
14	TRBV9	many	NA	TRBJ2-1	TGTGCCAGCAGCGTAGACTGGGGGGAGGATGAGCAGTTCTTC	CASSVDWGEDEQFF
15	TRBV29-1	many	TRBD2	TRBJ2-2	TGCAGCGCCTCTAGGGGCGGGGGGGCCCCCGGGGAGCTGTTTTTT	CSASRGGGAPGELFF
14	TRBV6-6	many	TRBD1	TRBJ1-1	TGTGCCAGCAGTTTTCCGGGACAGGGGGATGAAGCTTTCTTT	CASSFPGQGDEAFF
15	TRBV30	many	TRBD2	TRBJ2-3	TGTGCCTGGAGCCCCGGACTAGCGGGAACAGATACGCAGTATTTT	CAWSPGLAGTDTQYF
12	TRBV28	many	NA	TRBJ1-2	TGTGCCAGCAGTTTTAGAACTTCTGGCTACACCTTC	CASSFRTSGYTF
13	TRBV18	many	NA	TRBJ1-1	TGTGCCAGCTCACCAGACAGATACACTGAAGCTTTCTTT	CASSPDRYTEAFF